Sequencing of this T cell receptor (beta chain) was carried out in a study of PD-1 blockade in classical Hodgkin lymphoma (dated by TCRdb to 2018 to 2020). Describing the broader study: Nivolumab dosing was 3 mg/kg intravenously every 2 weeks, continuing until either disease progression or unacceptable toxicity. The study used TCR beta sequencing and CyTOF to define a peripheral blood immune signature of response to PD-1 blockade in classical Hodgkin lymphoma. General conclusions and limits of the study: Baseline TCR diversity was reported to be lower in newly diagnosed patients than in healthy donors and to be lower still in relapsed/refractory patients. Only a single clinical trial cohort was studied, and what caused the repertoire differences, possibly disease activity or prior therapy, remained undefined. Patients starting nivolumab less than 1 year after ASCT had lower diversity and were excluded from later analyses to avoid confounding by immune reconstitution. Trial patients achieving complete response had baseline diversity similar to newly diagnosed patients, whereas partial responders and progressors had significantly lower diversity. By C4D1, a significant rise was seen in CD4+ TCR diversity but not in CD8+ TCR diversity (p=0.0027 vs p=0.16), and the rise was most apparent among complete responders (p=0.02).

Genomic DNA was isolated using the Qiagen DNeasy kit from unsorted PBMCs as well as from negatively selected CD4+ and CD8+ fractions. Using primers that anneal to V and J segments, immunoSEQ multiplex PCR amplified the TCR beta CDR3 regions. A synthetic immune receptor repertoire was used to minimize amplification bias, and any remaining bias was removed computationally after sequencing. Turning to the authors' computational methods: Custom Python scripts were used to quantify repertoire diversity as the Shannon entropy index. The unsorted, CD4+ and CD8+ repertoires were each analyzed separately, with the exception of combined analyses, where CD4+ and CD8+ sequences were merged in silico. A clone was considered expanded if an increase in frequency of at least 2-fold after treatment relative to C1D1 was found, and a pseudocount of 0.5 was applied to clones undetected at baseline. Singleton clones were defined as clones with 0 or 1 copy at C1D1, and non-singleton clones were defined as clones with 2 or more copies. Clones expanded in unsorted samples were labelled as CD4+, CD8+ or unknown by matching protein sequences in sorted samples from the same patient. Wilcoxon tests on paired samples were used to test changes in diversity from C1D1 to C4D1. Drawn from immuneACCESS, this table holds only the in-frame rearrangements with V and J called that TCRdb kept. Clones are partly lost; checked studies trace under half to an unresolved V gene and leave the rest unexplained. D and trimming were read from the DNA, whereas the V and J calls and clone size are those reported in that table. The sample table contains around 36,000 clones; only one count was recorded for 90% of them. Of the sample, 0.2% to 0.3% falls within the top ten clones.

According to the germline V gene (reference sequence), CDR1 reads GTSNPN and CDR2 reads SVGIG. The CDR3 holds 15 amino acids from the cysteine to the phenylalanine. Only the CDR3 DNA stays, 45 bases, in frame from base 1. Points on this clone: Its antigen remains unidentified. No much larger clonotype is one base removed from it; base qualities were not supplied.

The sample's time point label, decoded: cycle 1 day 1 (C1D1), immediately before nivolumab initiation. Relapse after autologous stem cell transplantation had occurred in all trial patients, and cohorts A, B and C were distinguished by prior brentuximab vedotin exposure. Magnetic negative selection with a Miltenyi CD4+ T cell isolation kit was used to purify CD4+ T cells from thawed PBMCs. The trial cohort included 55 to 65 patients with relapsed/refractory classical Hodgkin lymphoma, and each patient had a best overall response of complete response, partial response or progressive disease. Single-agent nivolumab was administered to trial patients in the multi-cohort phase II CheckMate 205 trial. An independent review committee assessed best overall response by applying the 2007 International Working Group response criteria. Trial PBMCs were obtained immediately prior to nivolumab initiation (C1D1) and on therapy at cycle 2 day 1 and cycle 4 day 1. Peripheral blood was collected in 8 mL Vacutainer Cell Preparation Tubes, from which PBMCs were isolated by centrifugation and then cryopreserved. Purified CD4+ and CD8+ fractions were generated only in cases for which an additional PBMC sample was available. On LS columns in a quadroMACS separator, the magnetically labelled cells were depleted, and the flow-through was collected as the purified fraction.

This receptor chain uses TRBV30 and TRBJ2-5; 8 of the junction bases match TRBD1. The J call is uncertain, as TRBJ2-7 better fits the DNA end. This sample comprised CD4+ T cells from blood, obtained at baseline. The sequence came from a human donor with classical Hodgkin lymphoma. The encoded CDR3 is CAWSVEGTGFYEQYF. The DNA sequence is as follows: TGTGCCTGGAGTGTAGAGGGGACAGGTTTCTACGAGCAGTACTTC.